One TCR beta chain is described in this entry. Measured with immunoSEQ multiplex PCR; TCRdb has only the in-frame clones, and not every one. The sample has around 940,000 clones, 70% to 85% seen once; the top ten hold around 1.5%. This specimen belongs to a study of shared clonotypes between healthy human individuals. Between the trimmed V and J ends, which lost 3 bases and 10 bases, there was a span of 14 bases. This CDR3 comprises 14 residues. Germline values: CDR1 SGHTS, CDR2 YDEGEE. Sequenced material: memory CD4+ T cells sorted from blood. The subset denotes: CD45RA-negative fraction. The chain couples TRBV5-8 to TRBJ1-6, with D tentatively TRBD1 (5 bases). The TCR originated in a man between 18 and 35 years old in good health. CDR3 DNA: TGTGCCAGCAGCTCAGGGACGGAATGGTCACCCCTCCACTTT. This encodes CASSSGTEWSPLHF. Full variable domain (missing parts from reference TRBV5-8 and TRBJ1-6): EAGVTQSPTHLIKTRGQQATLRCSPISGHTSVYWYQQALGLGLQFLLWYDEGEERNRGNFPPRFSGRQFPNYSSELNVNALELEDSALYLCASSSGTEWSPLHFGNGTRLTVT.